This is a list of T cell receptor beta chains from one sample in a study of technical replicates of blood from four donors. Only in-frame clones appear in the TCRdb table, and some are missing; sequencing was by immunoSEQ multiplex PCR. This sample has tens of thousands of clones; 92% occur once, and the top ten carry less than 0.5%. The sample taken for sequencing was T cells isolated from PBMCs. The receptors stem from a human donor in good health. The CDR3 runs from the conserved cysteine through the conserved F or W. The D gene is left open where the match is weak. Part of the rows lack a size; the others show once, few, many or a class for expanded clones.

d_call j_call v_call clone_size cdr3_aa cdr3_nt
. TRBJ2-5 TRBV7-3 . CASSPLGGKETQYF TGTGCCAGCAGCCCCCTAGGGGGTAAGGAGACCCAGTACTTC
TRBD1 TRBJ1-4 TRBV25-1 . CASSDTGAINEKLFF TGTGCCAGCAGTGATACAGGGGCGATTAATGAAAAACTGTTTTTT
TRBD2 TRBJ2-2 TRBV4-3 . CASSEGLAGGTGELFF TGCGCCAGCAGCGAGGGACTAGCGGGAGGGACCGGGGAGCTGTTTTTT
. TRBJ1-4 TRBV4-1 . CASSPIALPLPRRGLFF TGCGCCAGCAGCCCCATCGCCCTCCCCCTCCCGAGACGAGGACTGTTTTTT
. TRBJ2-7 TRBV28 . CASSPSIFEQYF TGTGCCAGCAGCCCCTCTATATTCGAGCAGTACTTC
. TRBJ1-2 TRBV12-5 once CASGLQYYGYTF TGTGCTAGTGGTTTACAGTACTATGGCTACACCTTC
. TRBJ1-5 TRBV27 . CASRPDRQDRHSNQPQHF TGTGCCAGCAGACCCGACAGGCAGGATCGTCATAGCAATCAGCCCCAGCATTTT
TRBD1 TRBJ2-2 TRBV14 . CASSPWTGSNGELFF TGTGCCAGCAGCCCTTGGACAGGGTCGAACGGGGAGCTGTTTTTT
. TRBJ1-2 TRBV11-3 . CASSLAGYGYTF TGTGCCAGCAGCTTAGCGGGTTATGGCTACACCTTC
. TRBJ2-7 TRBV11-2 . CASSLESLSGRFAFEQYF TGTGCCAGCAGCTTAGAGTCATTAAGCGGGCGCTTCGCCTTCGAGCAGTACTTC
. TRBJ1-3 TRBV27 . CASRLSSGNTIYF TGTGCCAGCCGCCTGAGCTCTGGAAACACCATATATTTT
TRBD1 TRBJ1-2 TRBV19 once CASRTGDYGYTF TGTGCCAGTAGGACAGGGGACTATGGCTACACCTTC
. TRBJ1-5 TRBV28 . CASSLVQSNQPQHF TGTGCCAGCAGTTTAGTACAGAGCAATCAGCCCCAGCATTTT
. TRBJ1-2 TRBV5-1 . CASSTGRGGNYGYTF TGCGCCAGCAGCACCGGGAGGGGGGGCAACTATGGCTACACCTTC
TRBD1 TRBJ1-4 TRBV4-1 . CASSQDGGQTKLFF TGCGCCAGCAGCCAAGATGGGGGACAGACAAAACTGTTTTTT
. TRBJ2-5 TRBV5-1 . CASSPEGFRETQYF TGCGCCAGCAGCCCCGAGGGATTCAGGGAGACCCAGTACTTC
TRBD1 TRBJ1-5 TRBV7-2 . CASSSQGGSQPQHF TGTGCCAGCAGCTCCCAGGGGGGAAGCCAGCCCCAGCATTTT
. TRBJ1-3 TRBV11-3 . CASSFGSASGNTIYF TGTGCCAGCAGCTTCGGGTCGGCCTCTGGAAACACCATATATTTT
TRBD1 TRBJ1-1 TRBV5-1 . CASSSTGTNTEAFF TGCGCCAGCAGCTCGACAGGGACTAACACTGAAGCTTTCTTT